The clone carrying this T cell receptor (beta chain) was seen only a few times. The data stem from a study of blood T cells in healthy people across ages. Using a J-beta primer mix together with a sample-barcoded 5' primer, a second PCR was run for about 7 to 12 cycles. Each cDNA molecule received a tag from a template-switch adaptor that had 12 random nucleotides. TCRdb reprocessed the 5' RACE reads with MiXCR, giving one entry per CDR3 protein. The data hold approximately 940,000 distinct CDR3 sequences, with about 48% observed a single time. The sequenced sample consisted of blood. This TCR derives from a man aged 25-45 years in good health.

CDR3 coding DNA: TGTGCCAGCAGCCAACAAGGACCCACGCAGTATTTT. The encoded protein is CASSQQGPTQYF. The chain combines TRBV14 with TRBJ2-3; D gene unclear. The CDR3 extends over 12 amino acids. Germline values: CDR1 SGHDN, CDR2 FVKESK. With 2 bases removed from V and 9 bases from J, the gap between germline ends came to 9 bases.